Shown below are 7 T cell receptor beta chains from a single sample sequenced in a study of T cells expressing NK-cell markers. TCRdb reprocessed the 5' RACE reads; each CDR3 protein has one entry and no DNA is given. This sample's table reports about 540,000 distinct CDR3 sequences. The sequencing input was blood T cells: a sorted CD56 or NKG2C T cell subset, CD4+ or CD8+ T cells, or bulk PBMC T cells (not recorded which). The source is a man aged 18 to 29 in good health.

This chain connects TRBV6-6 to TRBJ1-1. Per germline, CDR1 MNHNY and CDR2 SVGAGI (reference sequence). The CDR3 length is 13 residues. This CDR3 is CASSTRLPTEAFF.

The genes are TRBV11-2 and TRBJ2-1; the TCRdb call, TRBD2, lacks DNA for checking. Germline V gene sequence: CDR1 SGHAT, CDR2 FQNNGV. The CDR3 runs to 18 residues. CDR3 region: CASSLGLALAGTANEQFF. Drawing the rest from reference TRBV11-2 and TRBJ2-1, the complete variable domain is EAGVAQSPRYKIIEKRQSVAFWCNPISGHATLYWYQQILGQGPKLLIQFQNNGVVDDSQLPKDRFSAERLKGVDSTLKIQPAKLEDSAVYLCASSLGLALAGTANEQFFGPGTRLTVL.

This rearrangement joins TRBV10-3 to TRBJ2-2; TCRdb's D gene call, TRBD2, goes unchecked for lack of DNA. This CDR3 region has 16 residues. CDR1 and CDR2 from the germline V gene are ENHRY and SYGVKD. The CDR3 sequence: CAISESAGWNTGELFF.

The V call is TRBV7-9, the J call TRBJ2-3; as DNA is missing, the TRBD2 call by TCRdb cannot be tested. The CDR3 extends over 16 amino acids. CDR1 SEHNR and CDR2 FQNEAQ come from the germline V gene (reference sequence). The CDR3 reads CASSPPMGLAFDTQYF. Full variable domain (missing parts from reference TRBV7-9 and TRBJ2-3): DTGVSQNPRHKITKRGQNVTFRCDPISEHNRLYWYRQTLGQGPEFLTYFQNEAQLEKSRLLSDRFSAERPKGSFSTLEIQRTEQGDSAMYLCASSPPMGLAFDTQYFGPGTRLTVL.

V is TRBV4-1 and J is TRBJ2-3; TCRdb returns TRBD1, unconfirmable since there is no DNA. Germline V CDR1 and CDR2: MGHRA, YSYEKL. The CDR3 loop spans 16 amino acids. The chain's CDR3 is CASSLREGTGGDTQYF.

This sequence joins TRBV7-9 and TRBJ2-1; absent DNA, TCRdb's TRBD2 call cannot be checked. CDR3 length equals 14 residues. Germline loops: CDR1 SEHNR, CDR2 FQNEAQ (reference sequence). CDR3: CASSLVATYNEQFF. Filled out from reference TRBV7-9 and TRBJ2-1, the complete variable domain reads DTGVSQNPRHKITKRGQNVTFRCDPISEHNRLYWYRQTLGQGPEFLTYFQNEAQLEKSRLLSDRFSAERPKGSFSTLEIQRTEQGDSAMYLCASSLVATYNEQFFGPGTRLTVL.

The V gene is TRBV20-1, the J gene TRBJ2-1; TCRdb's D call of TRBD2 is untestable without DNA. The CDR3 runs to 16 residues. Per the germline V gene, CDR1 is DFQATT and CDR2 is SNEGSKA (reference sequence). This CDR3 reads CSARAKGLAVYNEQFF.